This TCR beta chain was recorded in a study of metastatic and nonmetastatic thyroid tumors. Findings and caveats of the study: According to reports, the diversity of TCR beta was significantly higher in malignant thyroid tumors than in benign nodules, and this held in both blood and tumor samples.

Thyroid surgery was preceded by no treatment in any patient. Unmatched junction bases numbered 10, after V lost 4 bases and J lost 3 bases. Germline V gene data show CDR1 as SEHNR and CDR2 as FQNEAQ (reference sequence). The CDR3 consists of 16 residues. TCRdb re-called clones via MiXCR from the PCR reads. The sample holds 43,000 or so clones; 4% are singletons and the top ten take roughly a tenth. This clone was found a few times. The antigen is not known. The receptor comes from a female donor with papillary thyroid cancer or a benign thyroid nodule (not recorded which). Some clones in this sample may be carry-over from other donors' samples. V is TRBV7-9 and J is TRBJ1-2, with 8 bases that match TRBD1. Material for sequencing was blood. The CDR3 reads CASSSTSGQEYYGYTF. CDR3 in DNA: TGTGCCAGCAGCTCAACGTCGGGACAGGAATACTATGGCTACACCTTC.